This T cell receptor (beta chain) was captured by sequencing in a study of blood T cell repertoires in COVID-19. Study at large: From T cells, B-cell-depleted T cells, or PBMCs came the material, which was cDNA or gDNA.

Authors' methods: Reference gene primer amplification in the assay estimated nucleated cell counts. TCRdb keeps only in-frame clones here, not all; method: immunoSEQ multiplex PCR. V, J and clone size were drawn from that table, and D and trimming were deduced from the DNA. The data hold over 90,000 clones, with around 84% observed a single time. This CDR3 spans 14 amino acids. Trimming pared 1 base from V and 4 bases from J, leaving 8 bases between. Germline loops: CDR1 WNHNN, CDR2 SYGVQD (reference sequence). The sample holds a few counts of this clone. The chain has TRBV10-1 and TRBJ1-3, with D perhaps TRBD1 (5 bases). This sequence originates from a human donor in a cohort sampled during active COVID-19. What was sequenced was peripheral blood. The CDR3, as DNA: TGCGCCAGCAGTGAGTGGACAAGGGGAAACACCATATATTTT. This sequence encodes CASSEWTRGNTIYF.